Listed below are T cell receptor beta chains from one sample, sequenced in a study of vaccination effects on CD4 cells after COVID-19. The assay was immunoSEQ multiplex PCR, and TCRdb's table has in-frame clones only and misses some. The table records about 30,000 clones, roughly 80% of them present only once. For these TCRs, the target antigens are not known. The sample consisted of CD4+ T cells from PBMCs cultured with SARS-CoV-2 spike peptides, taken after COVID-19 vaccination. Every receptor here comes from a human donor who received a COVID-19 vaccine. Some clones in this sample may be carry-over from other donors' samples. Both conserved end residues are part of each CDR3. A D gene is named only where the DNA matches it firmly. Clone sizes are given selectively: once, few, many, or a class where the clone is expanded.

D	size	V	J	CDR3	DNA
NA	NA	TRBV3-1/TRBV3-2	TRBJ2-2	CASSRDIGGELFF	TGTGCCAGCAGCCGAGATATAGGCGGGGAGCTGTTTTTT
NA	once	TRBV6-5	TRBJ2-4	CASTSGNKNIQYF	TGTGCCAGCACATCGGGGAACAAAAACATTCAGTACTTC
NA	few	TRBV30	TRBJ1-2	CAWSRGRNYGYTF	TGTGCCTGGAGCCGGGGACGGAACTATGGCTACACCTTC
TRBD2	NA	TRBV5-1	TRBJ2-1	CASSRDPGLASYNEQFF	TGCGCCAGCAGCCGGGACCCGGGACTAGCATCCTACAATGAGCAGTTCTTC
NA	NA	TRBV19	TRBJ2-6	CASTGSGANVLTF	TGTGCCAGTACAGGGTCTGGGGCCAACGTCCTGACTTTC
NA	few	TRBV7-8	TRBJ2-5	CASSDWTAEETQYF	TGTGCCAGCAGCGATTGGACAGCTGAAGAGACCCAGTACTTC
TRBD1	few	TRBV7-3	TRBJ1-1	CASSRGQGDTEAFF	TGTGCCAGCAGCCGGGGACAGGGTGACACTGAAGCTTTCTTT
NA	once	TRBV7-2	TRBJ1-3	CASSLSLGTPFSGNTIYF	TGTGCCAGCAGCTTAAGTTTAGGGACTCCTTTCTCTGGAAACACCATATATTTT
NA	NA	TRBV7-7	TRBJ2-5	CASSVSSTRGGRETQYF	TGTGCCAGCAGCGTCTCATCCACTAGGGGAGGACGAGAGACCCAGTACTTC
NA	NA	TRBV20-1	TRBJ1-5	CSASVLGGGQPQHF	TGCAGTGCTAGTGTGTTGGGGGGCGGACAGCCCCAGCATTTT
TRBD1	NA	TRBV28	TRBJ2-2	CASSLSRSRDRGQVTGELFF	TGTGCCAGCAGTTTGTCTCGAAGCCGGGACAGGGGGCAGGTCACCGGGGAGCTGTTTTTT
TRBD2	NA	TRBV29-1	TRBJ2-3	CSVVSLGGTFTDTQYF	TGCAGCGTTGTCTCACTCGGGGGGACCTTCACAGATACGCAGTATTTT
NA	NA	TRBV19	TRBJ2-3	CASSIFGQGGDTQYF	TGTGCCAGTAGTATCTTCGGGCAGGGTGGGGATACGCAGTATTTT
NA	NA	TRBV5-4	TRBJ1-2	CASSLVGQYYGYTF	TGTGCCAGCAGCTTGGTAGGACAGTACTATGGCTACACCTTC
NA	NA	TRBV5-5	TRBJ1-4	CASSFGIGATNEKLFF	TGTGCCAGCAGCTTTGGGATCGGTGCAACTAATGAAAAACTGTTTTTT
TRBD2	NA	TRBV7-6	TRBJ2-3	CASSLVGSGGALDTQYF	TGTGCCAGCAGCTTAGTCGGTAGCGGGGGGGCATTGGATACGCAGTATTTT
NA	NA	TRBV14	TRBJ1-3	CASSKDSGNTIYF	TGTGCCAGCAGCAAGGACTCTGGAAACACCATATATTTT
TRBD2	NA	TRBV6-5	TRBJ2-3	CASKWTSGATDTQYF	TGTGCCAGCAAATGGACTAGCGGGGCCACAGATACGCAGTATTTT
TRBD2	NA	TRBV6-5	TRBJ2-5	CASTPGGAQETQYF	TGTGCCAGCACCCCGGGGGGGGCCCAAGAGACCCAGTACTTC
NA	NA	TRBV5-1	TRBJ2-3	CASSLRGPPGTDTQYF	TGCGCCAGCAGCTTAAGGGGCCCGCCGGGCACAGATACGCAGTATTTT
NA	NA	TRBV7-2	TRBJ1-2	CASSQYYTVNYGYTF	TGTGCCAGCAGCCAATATTACACAGTGAACTATGGCTACACCTTC
TRBD1	NA	TRBV24-1	TRBJ2-1	CATSGQGTGPTYNEQFF	TGTGCCACCAGTGGCCAAGGGACAGGGCCAACCTACAATGAGCAGTTCTTC
NA	NA	TRBV5-1	TRBJ2-5	CASSLEETQYF	TGCGCCAGCAGCTTGGAAGAGACCCAGTACTTC
NA	NA	TRBV27	TRBJ2-2	CASSLSGQTNTGELFF	TGTGCCAGCAGTTTATCCGGACAGACGAACACCGGGGAGCTGTTTTTT
TRBD1	NA	TRBV9	TRBJ1-3	CASSPYHGGQGSGNTIYF	TGTGCCAGCAGCCCCTACCACGGCGGACAGGGTTCTGGAAACACCATATATTTT
NA	NA	TRBV19	TRBJ2-2	CASSMISRGNTGELFF	TGTGCCAGTAGTATGATTAGCAGGGGTAACACCGGGGAGCTGTTTTTT
TRBD1	NA	TRBV14	TRBJ1-2	CASSHARVGQGPAYYGYTF	TGTGCCAGCAGCCACGCACGGGTAGGACAGGGGCCAGCGTACTATGGCTACACCTTC
NA	NA	TRBV5-4	TRBJ1-1	CASSSRVGTEAFF	TGTGCCAGCAGCTCCAGGGTAGGGACTGAAGCTTTCTTT
NA	few	TRBV7-8	TRBJ1-2	CASSFDAYGYTF	TGTGCCAGCAGCTTCGACGCCTATGGCTACACCTTC
NA	few	TRBV3-1/TRBV3-2	TRBJ1-6	CASSQGVGMDSPLHF	TGTGCCAGCAGCCAAGGCGTGGGGATGGATTCACCCCTCCACTTT
NA	NA	TRBV11-2	TRBJ1-6	CASSFFSVGSPLHF	TGTGCCAGCAGCTTCTTCTCAGTGGGTTCACCCCTCCACTTT
TRBD1	medium-sized	TRBV4-1	TRBJ1-2	CASSQDPGQGYAGYTF	TGCGCCAGCAGCCAAGATCCGGGACAGGGGTACGCGGGCTACACCTTC
TRBD2	NA	TRBV6-1	TRBJ2-3	CASSGDTGGRTDTQYF	TGTGCCAGCAGTGGGGATACGGGGGGGAGGACAGATACGCAGTATTTT
TRBD1	once	TRBV25-1	TRBJ1-3	CASSAGQGTGSGNTIYF	TGTGCCAGCAGCGCGGGACAGGGGACCGGGTCTGGAAACACCATATATTTT
TRBD1	NA	TRBV6-5	TRBJ2-5	CASNSGTGGPETQYF	TGTGCCAGCAATTCCGGGACAGGAGGTCCAGAGACCCAGTACTTC
NA	NA	TRBV7-3	TRBJ2-1	CASSLVGWAEQFF	TGTGCCAGCAGCTTAGTGGGGTGGGCTGAGCAGTTCTTC
NA	NA	TRBV29-1	TRBJ1-1	CSARTGTEAFF	TGCAGCGCTCGAACAGGGACTGAAGCTTTCTTT
NA	NA	TRBV5-1	TRBJ1-1	CASRIGTVGGTEAFF	TGCGCCAGCAGGATAGGGACGGTGGGAGGCACTGAAGCTTTCTTT
TRBD1	NA	TRBV19	TRBJ2-5	CASSIDRDRGETQYF	TGTGCCAGTAGTATAGACAGGGACAGGGGGGAGACCCAGTACTTC
TRBD1	few	TRBV5-4	TRBJ2-1	CASSPTGQPYNEQFF	TGTGCCAGCAGCCCTACGGGACAGCCCTACAATGAGCAGTTCTTC
TRBD2	NA	TRBV7-2	TRBJ2-5	CASTRAGRGETQYF	TGTGCCAGCACCAGAGCGGGGAGAGGAGAGACCCAGTACTTC
NA	NA	TRBV5-1	TRBJ2-3	CASSLQAGIGDTQYF	TGCGCCAGCAGCTTGCAGGCGGGGATCGGAGATACGCAGTATTTT
NA	few	TRBV7-3	TRBJ2-5	CASSLTPGVRETQYF	TGTGCCAGCAGCTTAACGCCGGGGGTCCGAGAGACCCAGTACTTC
NA	few	TRBV12-5	TRBJ2-2	CASALGHTGELFF	TGTGCTAGTGCCCTCGGTCACACCGGGGAGCTGTTTTTT
TRBD1	NA	TRBV19	TRBJ1-2	CASRETGINYGYTF	TGTGCCAGTAGGGAGACAGGGATTAACTATGGCTACACCTTC
NA	NA	TRBV19	TRBJ2-5	CAIPDRGRREEETQYF	TGTGCCATCCCGGACCGGGGGCGACGAGAGGAAGAGACCCAGTACTTC
NA	NA	TRBV5-1	TRBJ1-4	CASSPSHNEKLFF	TGCGCCAGCAGCCCCAGCCATAATGAAAAACTGTTTTTT
NA	NA	TRBV5-1	TRBJ1-4	CASSLGRGLGIKEKLFF	TGCGCCAGCAGCCTAGGAAGGGGTTTGGGGATTAAGGAAAAACTGTTTTTT
NA	NA	TRBV7-8	TRBJ2-4	CASSLDEAKNIQYF	TGTGCCAGCAGCTTAGATGAAGCCAAAAACATTCAGTACTTC
NA	NA	TRBV7-2	TRBJ2-5	CASSSQARVKQETQYF	TGTGCCAGCAGCTCCCAGGCTAGGGTGAAACAAGAGACCCAGTACTTC
NA	once	TRBV5-1	TRBJ2-3	CASSRTTSTDTQYF	TGCGCCAGCAGCAGAACGACTAGCACAGATACGCAGTATTTT